This TCR beta chain was documented in a study of cytomegalovirus exposure and HLA in healthy donors. Study results and limitations: TRBV6-2, TRBV6-3 and some other V segments were excluded as indistinguishable. Roughly uniform sequencing depth across donors was assumed, possibly incorrectly.

This clone appeared a few times. The antigen remains undetermined. PCR employed 60 Vbeta and 13 Jbeta primers. TCRdb keeps only in-frame clones here, not all; method: immunoSEQ multiplex PCR. The table shows around 91,000 clones, with around nine tenths occurring only once. Donors had nominal health at sampling but likely had unrecorded immune exposures. CDR1 LNHDA and CDR2 SQIVND come from the germline V gene (reference sequence). The CDR3 consists of 15 residues. The V and J ends lost 6 bases and 5 bases, in that order; junction bases with no gene match: 9. The sequence derives from a man under 40 in good health and CMV-seropositive. This chain uses TRBV19 with TRBJ2-1, with 8 nucleotides matching TRBD2. The sequencing input was PBMCs. CDR3 region: CASRLTSGGHNEQFF. CDR3 sequence (DNA): TGTGCCAGTAGGCTTACTAGCGGAGGGCACAATGAGCAGTTCTTC.